This T cell receptor (beta chain) was observed in a study of T cell repertoires in cytomegalovirus infection. Broader study findings: Ex vivo responses were dominated by HLA-C-restricted CMV-specific TCR beta clonotypes.

With 4 bases clipped from V and 9 bases from J, the junction kept 9 bases outside the gene matches. This CDR3 is built from 13 residues. The germline gives CDR1 SNHLY, CDR2 FYNNEI. With regard to this clonotype: Its antigen is still unknown.

TCRdb processed the reads anew with MiXCR; each CDR3 protein has one entry. The top ten clones hold 58% of a sample with about 130,000 distinct CDR3 sequences, 32% of them seen once. The sample in question was CD8+ T cells from cultured PBMCs, obtained from culture after CMV antigen stimulation. The source of this sequence is a human donor in good health (CMV status not recorded). Some clones in this sample may be carry-over from other donors' samples. This rearrangement joins TRBV2 to TRBJ2-7; 7 positions agree with TRBD2. The CDR3 region is CASSGAGAHRQYF. The DNA of the CDR3 is TGTGCCAGCAGTGGGGCGGGAGCCCACCGGCAGTACTTC.